Shown below are 10 T cell receptor beta chains from a single sample sequenced in a study of T cell changes during pregnancy in multiple sclerosis (dated by TCRdb to the late 2010s). The library was made by the immunoSEQ multiplex PCR assay. The source is immuneACCESS, and TCRdb retained only in-frame sequences with V and J called. Part of the clones is not carried over; for the studies checked, unresolved V genes explain less than half of this, and the remainder is unexplained. The sample has tens of thousands of clones on record, roughly nine tenths of them singletons. Jointly, the top ten make up 2.8% of the sample. The source was peripheral blood, collected in the third trimester of pregnancy. The receptors here all came from a female donor in good health, enrolled as a control in a pregnancy study.

This clone was recorded only once. This chain joins TRBV11-3 and TRBJ2-1; tentatively, D is TRBD2 (6 bases). Germline V gene lookup returns CDR1 SGHNT and CDR2 YENEEA. Between the trimmed V and J ends, which lost 1 base and 8 bases, there was a span of 15 bases. The length of the CDR3 is 15 residues. The CDR3 coding sequence is TGTGCCAGCAGCTTAGCAGGGACTTATCCACATGAGCAGTTCTTC. Translating it yields CASSLAGTYPHEQFF. Supplemented by reference TRBV11-3 and TRBJ2-1, the full variable domain reads EAGVVQSPRYKIIEKKQPVAFWCNPISGHNTLYWYLQNLGQGPELLIRYENEEAVDDSQLPKDRFSAERLKGVDSTLKIQPAELGDSAVYLCASSLAGTYPHEQFFGPGTRLTVL.

The chain links TRBV7-2 to TRBJ2-5, with 7 bases matching TRBD1. The junction had 7 bases not matched to a gene; V was cut back by 2 bases and J by 1 base. CDR3 length: 16 amino acids. Germline lookup yields CDR1 SGHTA and CDR2 FQGNSA. The DNA of the CDR3 is TGTGCCAGCAGCTTAATCCCGGGACAGCGCCAAGAGACCCAGTACTTC. Translating gives CASSLIPGQRQETQYF.

The chain carries TRBV7-2 and TRBJ1-1; D not resolved. The V gene lost 4 bases and the J gene lost 5 bases, with 11 bases spanning the gap. Germline-derived CDR1 and CDR2 are SGHTA and FQGNSA. CDR3 size: 13 residues. The CDR3 bases are TGTGCCAGCAGCTCCCTTTACTGGACTGAAGCTTTCTTT. This gives the protein CASSSLYWTEAFF.

This rearrangement joins TRBV27 to TRBJ2-7; 10 positions match TRBD1. Germline values: CDR1 MNHEY, CDR2 SMNVEV (reference sequence). V lost 5 bases and J lost 6; bases outside the gene matches: 4. The CDR3 is 13 amino acids. The CDR3 bases are TGTGCCAGCAGTCCGGGGACAGGGGCCGAGCAGTACTTC. Translated, it gives CASSPGTGAEQYF.

The chain links TRBV5-1 to TRBJ2-2, with D tentatively TRBD1 (6 bases). This CDR3 contains 14 residues. V was clipped by 0 bases and J by 4 bases, with 7 bases between them. Germline CDR1 reads SGHRS; CDR2 reads YFSETQ. CDR3 DNA: TGCGCCAGCAGCTTGGACAGGGCCACCGGGGAGCTGTTTTTT. This sequence encodes CASSLDRATGELFF.

The V call is TRBV5-1, the J call TRBJ2-1; TRBD2 aligns across 10 bases. The CDR3 is 15 amino acids. Per the germline V gene, CDR1 is SGHRS and CDR2 is YFSETQ. With 0 bases clipped from V and 7 bases from J, the junction kept 4 bases outside the gene matches. The CDR3 spells CASSLESGRANEQFF. Here the CDR3 DNA reads TGCGCCAGCAGCTTGGAAAGCGGGAGGGCGAATGAGCAGTTCTTC.

The chain links TRBV7-2 to TRBJ1-1, with TRBD1 identical over 10 bases. Germline V lookup: CDR1 SGHTA, CDR2 FQGNSA. This CDR3 comprises 14 residues. With V trimmed by 5 bases and J by 5 bases, 5 bases remained unmatched. DNA of the CDR3: TGTGCCAGCAGCCGACAGGGGGCAGGGACTGAAGCTTTCTTT. Translation: CASSRQGAGTEAFF.

The gene calls are TRBV2 and TRBJ2-7; 7 nucleotides line up with TRBD1. Germline V gene data show CDR1 as SNHLY and CDR2 as FYNNEI. Trimming cost V 6 bases and J 7 bases; bases outside gene matches: 18. The CDR3 covers 16 residues. CDR3 DNA: TGTGCCAGCAGATCTACGACAGGGCCAAGAGAGGGTGAGCAGTACTTC. Its protein product is CASRSTTGPREGEQYF.

The chain links TRBV5-6 to TRBJ2-7; the D gene is possibly TRBD1 (6 bases). V was trimmed by 4 bases and J by 2 bases, leaving 16 bases between them. The CDR3 is 15 residues long. Germline V CDR1 and CDR2: SGHDT, YYEEEE. CDR3 DNA: TGTGCCAGCAGCCTTTATGACAGGCCAACCTACGAGCAGTACTTC. It encodes CASSLYDRPTYEQYF.

This clone is deemed medium-sized (0.01 to 0.1%). This chain links TRBV7-2 with TRBJ2-7, with 7 bases matching TRBD1. Losses at the gene ends were 6 bases for V and 1 base for J; bases not matched to a gene: 6. This CDR3 has 14 residues. From germline, CDR1 is SGHTA and CDR2 FQGNSA. CDR3 sequence: CASRGQTGSYEQYF. CDR3 nucleotides: TGTGCCAGCAGGGGCCAGACAGGGTCCTACGAGCAGTACTTC.